This entry describes one T cell receptor beta chain. The target antigen is unknown. The same CDR3 is also encoded by other DNA sequences in this sample. This sample stems from a study of cytomegalovirus exposure and HLA in healthy donors. Points from the study as a whole: Presence/absence results assume similar sequencing depth per donor, which may not hold. Several V segments, TRBV6-2 and TRBV6-3 among them, could not be told apart and were dropped. Reported performance of the classifier showed diagnosis of cytomegalovirus status with high specificity and sensitivity.

Germline V gene sequence: CDR1 GTSNPN, CDR2 SVGIG (reference sequence). There are 13 residues in the CDR3. V shed 2 bases and J shed 2 bases, with 8 bases lying between them. Healthy bone marrow donors made up the donors. A multiplex PCR was run with 60 Vbeta primers and 13 Jbeta primers. Clones were sequenced by immunoSEQ multiplex PCR, and TCRdb holds only the in-frame ones, with some missing. This table holds about 100,000 clones, approximately 89% found once. This sequence joins TRBV30 and TRBJ2-3; D is uncertain. The sample comprised PBMCs. The sequence derives from a man aged 30 to 39 in good health and CMV-seronegative. CDR3 DNA sequence: TGTGCCTGGAGTTCACTCGACACAGATACGCAGTATTTT. The encoded protein is CAWSSLDTDTQYF.